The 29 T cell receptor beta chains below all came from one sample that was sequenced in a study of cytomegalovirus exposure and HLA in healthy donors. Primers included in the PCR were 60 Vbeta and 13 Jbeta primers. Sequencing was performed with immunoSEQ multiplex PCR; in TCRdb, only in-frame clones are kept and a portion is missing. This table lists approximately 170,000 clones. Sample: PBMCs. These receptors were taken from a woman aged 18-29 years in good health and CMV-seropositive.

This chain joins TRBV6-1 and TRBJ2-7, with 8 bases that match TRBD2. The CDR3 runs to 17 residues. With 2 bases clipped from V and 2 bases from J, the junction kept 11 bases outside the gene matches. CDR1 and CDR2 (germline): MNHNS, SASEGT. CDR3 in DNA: TGTGCCAGCAGTGAACAACCCCCGGGAGCGGGGGCCTACGAGCAGTACTTC. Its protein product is CASSEQPPGAGAYEQYF.

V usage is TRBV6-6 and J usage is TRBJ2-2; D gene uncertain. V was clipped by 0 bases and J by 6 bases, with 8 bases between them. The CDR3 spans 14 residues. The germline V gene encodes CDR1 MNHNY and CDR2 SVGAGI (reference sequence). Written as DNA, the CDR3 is TGTGCCAGCAGTTACTCGGGTGGGCCCGGGGAGCTGTTTTTT. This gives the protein CASSYSGGPGELFF.

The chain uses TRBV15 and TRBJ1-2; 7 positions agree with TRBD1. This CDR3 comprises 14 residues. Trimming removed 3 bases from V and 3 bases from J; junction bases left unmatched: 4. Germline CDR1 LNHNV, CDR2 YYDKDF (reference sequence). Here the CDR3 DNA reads TGTGCCACCAGCAGGGTACAGGGGCACTATGGCTACACCTTC. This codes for CATSRVQGHYGYTF. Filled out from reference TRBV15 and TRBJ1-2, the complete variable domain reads DAMVIQNPRYQVTQFGKPVTLSCSQTLNHNVMYWYQQKSSQAPKLLFHYYDKDFNNEADTPDNFQSRRPNTSFCFLDIRSPGLGDTAMYLCATSRVQGHYGYTFGSGTRLTVV.

CDR3 sequence: CASSLDRGLGQPQHF. The CDR3 DNA is TGTGCCAGCAGCTTAGACAGGGGGCTGGGGCAGCCCCAGCATTTT. The rearrangement uses TRBV5-4 and TRBJ1-5; 10 bases map to TRBD1. The germline V gene has CDR1 SGHNT and CDR2 YYREEE (reference sequence). J lost 7 bases, V lost 2 bases, and 6 bases had no gene match. The CDR3 runs to 15 residues.

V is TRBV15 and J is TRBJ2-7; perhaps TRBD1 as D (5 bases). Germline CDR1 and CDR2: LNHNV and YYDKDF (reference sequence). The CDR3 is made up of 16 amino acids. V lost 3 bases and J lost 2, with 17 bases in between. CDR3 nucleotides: TGTGCCACCAGCAGCGCGCCGCCCAGGGTTACCTACGAGCAGTACTTC. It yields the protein CATSSAPPRVTYEQYF. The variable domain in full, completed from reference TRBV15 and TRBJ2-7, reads DAMVIQNPRYQVTQFGKPVTLSCSQTLNHNVMYWYQQKSSQAPKLLFHYYDKDFNNEADTPDNFQSRRPNTSFCFLDIRSPGLGDTAMYLCATSSAPPRVTYEQYFGPGTRLTVT.

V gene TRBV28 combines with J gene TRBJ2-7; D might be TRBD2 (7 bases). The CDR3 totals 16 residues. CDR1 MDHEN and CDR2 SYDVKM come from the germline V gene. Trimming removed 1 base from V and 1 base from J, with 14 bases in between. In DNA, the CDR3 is TGTGCCAGCAGTTTATCGCGGGGGCCTAGGTCCTACGAGCAGTACTTC. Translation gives CASSLSRGPRSYEQYF.

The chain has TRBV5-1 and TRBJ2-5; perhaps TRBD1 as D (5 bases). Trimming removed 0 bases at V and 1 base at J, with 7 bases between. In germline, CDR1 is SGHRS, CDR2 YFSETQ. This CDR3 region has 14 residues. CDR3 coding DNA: TGCGCCAGCAGCTTGGGGGGCCTCCAAGAGACCCAGTACTTC. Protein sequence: CASSLGGLQETQYF.

The DNA for the CDR3 is TGTGCCAGCAGCTTCGGACTAGCGGGAGGGAACACCGGGGAGCTGTTTTTT. Translating gives CASSFGLAGGNTGELFF. The V and J genes are TRBV5-4 and TRBJ2-2, with 14 bases fitting TRBD2. V shed 2 bases, J shed 1 base, and the junction held 1 base outside the gene matches. Germline lookup yields CDR1 SGHNT and CDR2 YYREEE (reference sequence). The CDR3 length is 17 residues.

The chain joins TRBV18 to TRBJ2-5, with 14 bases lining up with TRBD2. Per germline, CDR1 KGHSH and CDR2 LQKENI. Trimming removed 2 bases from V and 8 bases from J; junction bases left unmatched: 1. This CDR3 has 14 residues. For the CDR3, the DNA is TGTGCCAGCTCACCAGGACTAGCGGGGGGAACCCAGTACTTC. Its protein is CASSPGLAGGTQYF.

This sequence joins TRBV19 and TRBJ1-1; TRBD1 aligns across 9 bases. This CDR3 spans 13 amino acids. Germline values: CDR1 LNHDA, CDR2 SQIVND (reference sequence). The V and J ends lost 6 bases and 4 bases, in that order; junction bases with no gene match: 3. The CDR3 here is CASRGQGATEAFF. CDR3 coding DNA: TGTGCCAGTAGGGGACAGGGAGCCACTGAAGCTTTCTTT.

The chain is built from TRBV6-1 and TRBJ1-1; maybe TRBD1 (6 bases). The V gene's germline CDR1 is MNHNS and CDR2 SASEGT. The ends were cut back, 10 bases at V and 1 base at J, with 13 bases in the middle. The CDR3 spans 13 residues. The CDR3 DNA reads TGTGCCACCCAAGGACAGCCGAACACTGAAGCTTTCTTT. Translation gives CATQGQPNTEAFF.

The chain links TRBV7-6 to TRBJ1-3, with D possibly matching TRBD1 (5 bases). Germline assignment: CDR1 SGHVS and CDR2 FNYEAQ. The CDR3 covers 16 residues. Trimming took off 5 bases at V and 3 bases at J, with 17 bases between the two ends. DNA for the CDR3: TGTGCCAGCAGCCCCGGGGGAGGGGCGGGTGGAAACACCATATATTTT. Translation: CASSPGGGAGGNTIYF.

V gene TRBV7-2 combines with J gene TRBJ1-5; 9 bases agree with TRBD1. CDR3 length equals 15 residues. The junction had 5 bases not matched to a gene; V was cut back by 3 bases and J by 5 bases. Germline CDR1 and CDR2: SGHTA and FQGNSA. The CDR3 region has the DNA TGTGCCAGCAGCTTCAGACAGGGGGGAGATCAGCCCCAGCATTTT. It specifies CASSFRQGGDQPQHF.

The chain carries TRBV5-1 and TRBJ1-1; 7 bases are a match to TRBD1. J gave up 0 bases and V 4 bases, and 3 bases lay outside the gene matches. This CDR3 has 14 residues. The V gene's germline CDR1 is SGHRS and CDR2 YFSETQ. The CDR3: CASSRGQLNTEAFF. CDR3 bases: TGCGCCAGCAGCCGGGGACAGCTGAACACTGAAGCTTTCTTT.

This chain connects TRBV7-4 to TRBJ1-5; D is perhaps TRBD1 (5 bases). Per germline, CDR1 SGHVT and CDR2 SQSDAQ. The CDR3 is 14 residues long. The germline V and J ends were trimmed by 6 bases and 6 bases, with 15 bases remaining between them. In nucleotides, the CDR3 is TGTGCCAGCAGTACAGCCAGGGTACGTCAGCCCCAGCATTTT. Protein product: CASSTARVRQPQHF. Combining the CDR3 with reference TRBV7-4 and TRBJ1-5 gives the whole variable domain GAGVSQSPRYKVAKRGRDVALRCDSISGHVTLYWYRQTLGQGSEVLTYSQSDAQRDKSGRPSGRFSAERPERSVSTLKIQRTEQGDSAVYLCASSTARVRQPQHFGDGTRLSIL.

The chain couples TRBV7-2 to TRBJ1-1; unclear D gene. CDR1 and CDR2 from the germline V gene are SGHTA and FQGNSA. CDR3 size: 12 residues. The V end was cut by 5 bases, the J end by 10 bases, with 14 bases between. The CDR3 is CASSQTPLGAFF. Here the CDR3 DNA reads TGTGCCAGCAGCCAAACTCCTCTAGGAGCTTTCTTT.

CDR3 amino acids: CATSSGQGAVDGPQHF. CDR3 in DNA: TGTGCCACCAGCAGTGGGCAGGGGGCCGTGGATGGGCCCCAGCATTTT. The genes are TRBV15 and TRBJ1-5; 8 bases fit TRBD1. The CDR3 covers 16 residues. Germline values: CDR1 LNHNV, CDR2 YYDKDF (reference sequence). Trimming removed 3 bases from V and 9 bases from J; junction bases left unmatched: 13.

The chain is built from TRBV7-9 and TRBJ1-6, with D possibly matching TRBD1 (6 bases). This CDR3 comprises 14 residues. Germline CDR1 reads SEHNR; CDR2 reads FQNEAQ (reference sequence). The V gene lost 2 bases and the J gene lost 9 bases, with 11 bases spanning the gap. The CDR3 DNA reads TGTGCCAGCAGCTTACAGACAGGTGCTTCACCCCTCCACTTT. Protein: CASSLQTGASPLHF. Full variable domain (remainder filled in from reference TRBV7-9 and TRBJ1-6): DTGVSQNPRHKITKRGQNVTFRCDPISEHNRLYWYRQTLGQGPEFLTYFQNEAQLEKSRLLSDRFSAERPKGSFSTLEIQRTEQGDSAMYLCASSLQTGASPLHFGNGTRLTVT.

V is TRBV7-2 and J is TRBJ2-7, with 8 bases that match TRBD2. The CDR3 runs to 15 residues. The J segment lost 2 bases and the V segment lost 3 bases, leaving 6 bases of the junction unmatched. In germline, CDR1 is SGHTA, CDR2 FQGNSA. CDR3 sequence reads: CASSFVAGLPYEQYF. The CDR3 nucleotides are TGTGCCAGCAGCTTTGTAGCGGGGCTTCCCTACGAGCAGTACTTC. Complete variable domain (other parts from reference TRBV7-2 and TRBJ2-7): GAGVSQSPSNKVTEKGKDVELRCDPISGHTALYWYRQSLGQGLEFLIYFQGNSAPDKSGLPSDRFSAERTGGSVSTLTIQRTQQEDSAVYLCASSFVAGLPYEQYFGPGTRLTVT.

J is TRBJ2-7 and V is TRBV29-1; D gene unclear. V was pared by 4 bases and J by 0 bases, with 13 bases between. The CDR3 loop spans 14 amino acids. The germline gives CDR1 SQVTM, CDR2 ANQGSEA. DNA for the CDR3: TGCAGCGTTGGTCCCCCAACCAGCTCCTACGAGCAGTACTTC. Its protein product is CSVGPPTSSYEQYF.

This chain's CDR3 is CASLTGGTEAFF. CDR3 DNA sequence: TGTGCCAGCCTAACCGGGGGGACTGAAGCTTTCTTT. The rearrangement joins TRBV25-1 to TRBJ1-1; TRBD1 is a possible D gene (5 bases). CDR1 and CDR2 from the germline V gene are MGHDK and SYGVNS. Trimming cost V 8 bases and J 5 bases, with 12 bases left between them. The CDR3 contains 12 residues.

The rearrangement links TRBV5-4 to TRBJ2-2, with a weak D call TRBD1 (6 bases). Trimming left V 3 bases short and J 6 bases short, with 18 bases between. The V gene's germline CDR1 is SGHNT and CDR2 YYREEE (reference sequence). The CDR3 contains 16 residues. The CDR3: CASSSGTNYYAGELFF. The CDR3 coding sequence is TGTGCCAGCAGCTCCGGGACAAACTATTATGCCGGGGAGCTGTTTTTT.

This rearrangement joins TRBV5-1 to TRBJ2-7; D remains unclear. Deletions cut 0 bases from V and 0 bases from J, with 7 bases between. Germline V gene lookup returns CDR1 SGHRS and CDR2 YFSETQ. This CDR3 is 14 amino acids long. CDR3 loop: CASSLELNSYEQYF. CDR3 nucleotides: TGCGCCAGCAGCTTGGAACTGAACTCCTACGAGCAGTACTTC.

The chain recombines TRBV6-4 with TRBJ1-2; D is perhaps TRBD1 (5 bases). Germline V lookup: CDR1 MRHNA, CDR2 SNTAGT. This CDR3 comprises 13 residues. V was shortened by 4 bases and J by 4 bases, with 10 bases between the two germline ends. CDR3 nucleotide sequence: TGTGCCAGCAGTGTCAGCCAGGGCTATGGCTACACCTTC. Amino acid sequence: CASSVSQGYGYTF.

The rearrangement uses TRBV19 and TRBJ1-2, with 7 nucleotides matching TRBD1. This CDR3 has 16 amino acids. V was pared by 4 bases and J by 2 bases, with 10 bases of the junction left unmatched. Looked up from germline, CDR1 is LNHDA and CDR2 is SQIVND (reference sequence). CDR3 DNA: TGTGCCAGTAGTAATGCGCCTGAGACAGGGAACTATGGCTACACCTTC. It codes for CASSNAPETGNYGYTF.

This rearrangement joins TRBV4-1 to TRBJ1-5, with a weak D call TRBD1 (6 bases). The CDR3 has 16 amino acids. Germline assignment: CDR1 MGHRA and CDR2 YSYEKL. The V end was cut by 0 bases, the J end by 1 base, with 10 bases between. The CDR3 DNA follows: TGCGCCAGCAGCCAAGAGAGCAGGGGAAGCAATCAGCCCCAGCATTTT. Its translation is CASSQESRGSNQPQHF.

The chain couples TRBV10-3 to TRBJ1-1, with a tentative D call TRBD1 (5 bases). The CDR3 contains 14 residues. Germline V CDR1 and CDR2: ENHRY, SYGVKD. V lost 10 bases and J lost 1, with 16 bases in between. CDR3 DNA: TGTGCCACCCAGGACAAAGGGAAGAACACTGAAGCTTTCTTT. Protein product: CATQDKGKNTEAFF.

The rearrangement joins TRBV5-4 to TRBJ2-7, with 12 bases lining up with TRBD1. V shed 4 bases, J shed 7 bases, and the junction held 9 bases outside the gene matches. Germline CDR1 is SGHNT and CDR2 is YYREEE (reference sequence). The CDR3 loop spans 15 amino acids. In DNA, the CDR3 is TGTGCCAGCAGCCCCGGGACAGGGGGCTTTTGGGAGCAGTACTTC. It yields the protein CASSPGTGGFWEQYF.

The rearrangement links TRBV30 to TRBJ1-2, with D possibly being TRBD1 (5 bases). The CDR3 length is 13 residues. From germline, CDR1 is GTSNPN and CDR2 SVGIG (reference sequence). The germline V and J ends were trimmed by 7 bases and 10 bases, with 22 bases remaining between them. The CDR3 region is CASEHRGVGNYTF. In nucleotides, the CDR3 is TGTGCCTCGGAACACCGGGGGGTCGGGAACTACACCTTC.